The next 16 T cell receptor beta chains were all read from a single sample in a study of siplizumab effects on memory and regulatory T cells. TCRdb's copy holds only in-frame clones and misses some; the assay was immunoSEQ multiplex PCR. The table lists 70,000 or so clones, 91% of them singletons. Sequences were obtained from CD8+ T cells sorted from blood. These receptors originate from a human donor in good health.

This chain connects TRBV10-1 to TRBJ1-5; no clear D. Germline V gene sequence: CDR1 WNHNN, CDR2 SYGVQD (reference sequence). This CDR3 region has 14 residues. V dropped 4 bases and J dropped 1 base, with 8 bases sitting between them. DNA of the CDR3: TGCGCCAGCAGTGGTGGAGGGAGCAATCAGCCCCAGCATTTT. Its translation is CASSGGGSNQPQHF.

The chain employs TRBV7-3 and TRBJ1-1; no definite D call. Germline V gives CDR1 SGHTA, CDR2 FQGTGA. CDR3 length: 14 amino acids. V lost 1 base and J 1 base, leaving 7 bases between the germline ends. CDR3 sequence: CASSLIGKNTEAFF. DNA of the CDR3: TGTGCCAGCAGCTTAATAGGGAAGAACACTGAAGCTTTCTTT.

V gene TRBV6-5 combines with J gene TRBJ1-5, with D perhaps TRBD1 (6 bases). The germline V gene encodes CDR1 MNHEY and CDR2 SVGAGI. V lost 6 bases, J lost 3 bases, and 12 bases lay in between. This CDR3 has 14 amino acids. The CDR3 sequence: CASSQDSPNQPQHF. CDR3 in DNA: TGTGCCAGCAGCCAGGACAGCCCCAATCAGCCCCAGCATTTT.

CDR3 DNA sequence: TGTGCCAGCAGTGGCGGGTCGAGGGGACACACCGGGGAGCTGTTTTTT. Translation: CASSGGSRGHTGELFF. V gene TRBV11-2 combines with J gene TRBJ2-2; either TRBD1 or TRBD2 may supply D (5 bases each). Trimming stripped 6 bases from V and 3 bases from J, with 17 bases between. Per the germline V gene, CDR1 is SGHAT and CDR2 is FQNNGV. This CDR3 region has 16 residues.

The rearrangement uses TRBV7-8 and TRBJ2-2, with no clear D. The CDR3 has 15 amino acids. Germline V gives CDR1 SGHVS, CDR2 FQNEAQ. The germline V and J ends were trimmed by 5 bases and 6 bases, with 16 bases remaining between them. Here the CDR3 reads CASSLVGDNPGELFF. The CDR3 region has the DNA TGTGCCAGCAGCCTAGTGGGTGACAATCCCGGGGAGCTGTTTTTT.

The chain couples TRBV6-5 to TRBJ2-7, with TRBD1 identical over 7 bases. The J segment lost 3 bases and the V segment lost 6 bases, leaving 11 bases of the junction unmatched. Germline V lookup: CDR1 MNHEY, CDR2 SVGAGI. CDR3 size: 15 residues. CDR3 in amino acids: CASRPSATGNYEQYF. DNA of the CDR3: TGTGCCAGCAGGCCCTCGGCGACAGGGAACTACGAGCAGTACTTC.

This rearrangement joins TRBV7-6 to TRBJ2-2, with 7 bases identical to TRBD2. The CDR3 contains 16 residues. From germline, CDR1 is SGHVS and CDR2 FNYEAQ. Unmatched junction bases numbered 10, after V lost 5 bases and J lost 4 bases. The CDR3 DNA reads as TGTGCCAGCAGCCACAGCCAGGGCGGGAGCACCGGGGAGCTGTTTTTT. Its translation: CASSHSQGGSTGELFF. The full variable domain, with the rest looked up from reference TRBV7-6 and TRBJ2-2, is GAGVSQSPRYKVTKRGQDVALRCDPISGHVSLYWYRQALGQGPEFLTYFNYEAQQDKSGLPNDRFSAERPEGSISTLTIQRTEQRDSAMYRCASSHSQGGSTGELFFGEGSRLTVL.

The chain employs TRBV4-1 and TRBJ2-5; D remains unclear. Trimming cost V 4 bases and J 6 bases, with 15 bases left between them. This CDR3 is built from 14 residues. Germline CDR1 reads MGHRA; CDR2 reads YSYEKL. The CDR3 is CASSLEPGEQTQYF. In DNA, the CDR3 is TGCGCCAGCAGCCTGGAGCCGGGTGAACAGACCCAGTACTTC.

This chain connects TRBV19 to TRBJ2-1, with 12 bases fitting TRBD2. CDR1 is LNHDA, CDR2 SQIVND, per germline (reference sequence). Trimming took 4 bases from V and 10 from J; bases not matched to a gene: 23. This CDR3 region has 20 residues. Here the CDR3 reads CASSNMTSGGAKLPVGEQFF. The CDR3 coding sequence is TGTGCCAGTAGTAATATGACTAGCGGGGGAGCCAAATTGCCCGTCGGCGAGCAGTTCTTC.

The rearrangement links TRBV14 to TRBJ2-1; 12 positions match TRBD2. The CDR3 is 19 amino acids. Germline trimming cut 4 bases from V and 9 bases from J; bases unmatched to any gene: 19. CDR1 and CDR2 from the germline V gene are SGHDN and FVKESK. The CDR3 sequence: CASSLPGARLAGAFGEQFF. The CDR3, as DNA: TGTGCCAGCAGCCTTCCTGGGGCTCGACTAGCGGGGGCGTTTGGTGAGCAGTTCTTC.

The chain employs TRBV4-1 and TRBJ2-1, with 9 bases lining up with TRBD2. The CDR3 has 15 amino acids. Germline V gives CDR1 MGHRA, CDR2 YSYEKL. The V segment lost 3 bases and the J segment 6 bases; nucleotides outside the gene matches: 6. The CDR3 bases are TGCGCCAGCAGCCACCTGGCGGGGGGGCCCAATGAGCAGTTCTTC. It codes for CASSHLAGGPNEQFF.

The rearrangement joins TRBV18 to TRBJ1-2; tentatively, D is TRBD1 (5 bases). Germline V gene sequence: CDR1 KGHSH, CDR2 LQKENI. V was cut by 6 bases and J by 0 bases, with 14 bases left in between. The CDR3 covers 15 residues. Here the CDR3 reads CASSPTWGPNYGYTF. The CDR3 DNA reads TGTGCCAGCTCGCCAACATGGGGACCTAACTATGGCTACACCTTC.

The gene calls are TRBV19 and TRBJ2-3; D remains ambiguous. V lost 3 bases and J lost 2, with 6 bases in between. This CDR3 region has 13 residues. Germline-derived CDR1 and CDR2 are LNHDA and SQIVND (reference sequence). The CDR3 region has the DNA TGTGCCAGTAGTATGTTGTCCACAGATACGCAGTATTTT. Translated, it gives CASSMLSTDTQYF.

The table lists this clone with a count of one. Other DNA sequences in this specimen translate into the identical CDR3. The V call is TRBV19, the J call TRBJ1-1, with D unresolved. CDR1 is LNHDA and CDR2 is SQIVND in the germline V gene (reference sequence). With 6 bases removed from V and 0 bases from J, the gap between germline ends came to 8 bases. The CDR3 covers 13 residues. In DNA form, the CDR3 reads TGTGCCAGTAGCTTAGGGATGAACACTGAAGCTTTCTTT. Translated, it gives CASSLGMNTEAFF.

This clone was seen a single time. The J gene is TRBJ2-1, the V gene TRBV4-2; 15 bases are a match to TRBD2. Germline V gives CDR1 LGHNA, CDR2 YNFKEQ. The CDR3 length is 14 residues. V gave up 6 bases and J gave up 10 bases; unmatched junction bases: 4. The CDR3 loop reads CASSPGLAGGEQFF. CDR3 bases: TGTGCCAGCAGTCCGGGACTAGCGGGAGGCGAGCAGTTCTTC.

The V call is TRBV4-2, the J call TRBJ1-6, with no clear D. This CDR3 is built from 15 residues. CDR1 and CDR2 (germline): LGHNA, YNFKEQ. The V and J ends lost 0 bases and 8 bases respectively, with 11 bases between them. The CDR3, as DNA: TGTGCCAGCAGCCAAGATCAGTTGAGGGATTCACCCCTCCACTTT. It encodes CASSQDQLRDSPLHF.